This TCR beta chain was sequenced in a study of metastatic and nonmetastatic thyroid tumors. Across the whole study: Where malignant and benign thyroid patients were concerned, repertoires were compared across blood and tumor or nodule tissue. Study-level results: For both blood and tumor, malignant thyroid tumors reportedly showed significantly higher TCR beta diversity than benign nodules did.

Thyroid surgery was preceded by no treatment in any patient. This clone was seen at least ten times. Its antigen is unidentified. Authors' processing steps: Between-group CDR3 differences, defined by clinicopathological status, yielded a distant-metastasis classifier for papillary thyroid cancer. Using MiXCR, TCRdb reanalyzed the PCR reads. These V and J calls originate from TCRdb's pipeline instead of the authors' own analysis. Altogether 30,000 or so clones are present, around 16% being singletons, with the ten largest covering around 4.2%. This CDR3 spans 15 amino acids. CDR1 is DFQATT, CDR2 SNEGSKA, per germline (reference sequence). V was trimmed by 2 bases and J by 4 bases, leaving 14 bases between them.

This TCR was recovered from a female donor with papillary thyroid cancer or a benign thyroid nodule (not recorded which). Some clones in this sample may be carry-over from other donors' samples. The chain links TRBV20-1 to TRBJ2-2; TRBD1 or TRBD2 may be the D gene (6 bases each). Sequencing was carried out using blood. The CDR3 loop reads CSARLRGASTGELFF. The DNA of the CDR3 is TGCAGTGCTAGACTAAGGGGGGCGAGCACCGGGGAGCTGTTTTTT.